These 24 T cell receptor beta chains originate from one sample sequenced in a study of radiation and T cells in renal cell carcinoma (dated by TCRdb to 2020 to 2021). Library preparation employed the immunoSEQ multiplex PCR assay. TCRdb took over this immuneACCESS table, retaining in-frame rearrangements with V and J assigned. Such tables are incomplete; in checked studies, under half of the missing clones stem from an unresolved V gene, and the remainder is unexplained. This sample has around 94,000 clones in its table, and about 88% of those were observed once. 7.5% to 8.5% of the sample lies in the top ten. Read against the paper, the sample's time point label means: baseline pretreatment blood. Taken with the paper, the label for treatment or condition translates to: 15 Gy SBRT to primary tumor, nephrectomy 4 weeks later. The specimen was blood, collected from a patient whose treatment included radiotherapy and nephrectomy. Receptor source: a man aged 45 to 65 with renal cell carcinoma.

The CDR3 here is CASSLRQVDEQYF. CDR3 nucleotides: TGCGCCAGCAGCTTGAGGCAGGTCGACGAGCAGTACTTC. The chain combines TRBV5-1 with TRBJ2-7; D is undetermined. Germline values: CDR1 SGHRS, CDR2 YFSETQ. The CDR3 runs 13 residues. Trimming stripped 1 base from V and 5 bases from J, with 10 bases between.

This clone appeared a few times. The chain has TRBV30 and TRBJ2-5; 11 bases are a match to TRBD1. Germline CDR1 is GTSNPN and CDR2 is SVGIG (reference sequence). Unmatched junction bases numbered 12, after V lost 1 base and J lost 11 bases. This CDR3 region has 15 residues. CDR3 in DNA: TGTGCCTGGAGTGCCCCCGGGACAGGGGGAGGAGAGCAGTACTTC. Translating gives CAWSAPGTGGGEQYF.

About this clone: One end of the junction is discordant with germline, which a read error may explain. J is TRBJ2-6 and V is TRBV19, with a weak D call TRBD1 (6 bases). Germline CDR1 LNHDA, CDR2 SQIVND (reference sequence). The CDR3 loop spans 13 amino acids. In DNA form, the CDR3 reads TGTGCCAGTAGTATAATAGTCGGACAGTCTGTATCTTTC. It yields the protein CASSIIVGQSVSF.

The chain combines TRBV7-9 with TRBJ1-1, with D unresolved. CDR1 and CDR2 (germline): SEHNR, FQNEAQ (reference sequence). V gave up 6 bases and J gave up 6 bases, with 17 bases separating them. This CDR3 region has 14 residues. The CDR3 sequence is CASRIIDQLAEAFF. CDR3 DNA: TGTGCCAGCAGGATAATAGATCAGTTAGCTGAAGCTTTCTTT.

The gene calls are TRBV2 and TRBJ1-2; D is unresolved. Germline loops: CDR1 SNHLY, CDR2 FYNNEI. The CDR3 contains 12 residues. The V end was cut by 4 bases, the J end by 5 bases, with 8 bases between. The CDR3 DNA follows: TGTGCCAGCAGTGCGACCGTATATGGCTACACCTTC. Translating it yields CASSATVYGYTF. The whole variable domain, remainder taken from reference TRBV2 and TRBJ1-2, is EPEVTQTPSHQVTQMGQEVILRCVPISNHLYFYWYRQILGQKVEFLVSFYNNEISEKSEIFDDQFSVERPDGSNFTLKIRSTKLEDSAMYFCASSATVYGYTFGSGTRLTVV.

The rearrangement uses TRBV30 and TRBJ1-2, with D perhaps TRBD1 (6 bases). Germline V gives CDR1 GTSNPN, CDR2 SVGIG (reference sequence). Trimming took off 0 bases at V and 3 bases at J, with 11 bases between the two ends. The CDR3 has 14 amino acids. CDR3 sequence (DNA): TGTGCCTGGAGTGTAACAGGGTTGGACTATGGCTACACCTTC. Protein sequence: CAWSVTGLDYGYTF.

The rearrangement links TRBV6-5 to TRBJ2-2; D is ambiguous. This CDR3 has 14 amino acids. Trimming shortened V by 6 bases and J by 6 bases, and 14 bases separated the two germline ends. The germline CDR1 and CDR2 sequences are MNHEY and SVGAGI. CDR3 in DNA: TGTGCCAGCAGCCAACCCTCCCGGTCCGGGGAGCTGTTTTTT. Amino acids: CASSQPSRSGELFF.

The rearrangement joins TRBV10-3 to TRBJ2-6, with D perhaps TRBD1 (6 bases). Germline-derived CDR1 and CDR2 are ENHRY and SYGVKD. V was clipped by 11 bases and J by 0 bases, with 20 bases between them. This CDR3 is built from 17 residues. This CDR3 is CAAHPGTSISGANVLTF. The CDR3 DNA sequence: TGTGCCGCCCACCCCGGGACATCGATCTCTGGGGCCAACGTCCTGACTTTC.

This clone came up once. The chain links TRBV5-4 to TRBJ2-2; 8 bases fit TRBD2. The CDR3 loop spans 17 amino acids. Trimming took 4 bases from V and 6 from J; bases not matched to a gene: 14. Germline-derived CDR1 and CDR2 are SGHNT and YYREEE (reference sequence). The CDR3, as DNA: TGTGCCAGCAGCCCGCGGTTAGCGGGGCTGGGTGCCGGGGAGCTGTTTTTT. Amino acid sequence: CASSPRLAGLGAGELFF.

The chain recombines TRBV4-2 with TRBJ1-1; no clear D. The germline CDR1 and CDR2 sequences are LGHNA and YNFKEQ. The CDR3 runs 15 residues. Trimming removed 4 bases at V and 0 bases at J, with 12 bases between. This chain's CDR3 is CASSPPKILNTEAFF. The DNA for the CDR3 is TGTGCCAGCAGCCCGCCAAAGATCTTGAACACTGAAGCTTTCTTT.

This chain joins TRBV27 and TRBJ2-7; 11 nucleotides match TRBD2. From germline, CDR1 is MNHEY and CDR2 SMNVEV (reference sequence). Germline trimming cut 2 bases from V and 3 bases from J; bases unmatched to any gene: 3. The CDR3 has 15 residues. CDR3: CASSLGSGRGYEQYF. DNA of the CDR3: TGTGCCAGCAGTTTAGGTAGCGGGAGGGGCTACGAGCAGTACTTC.

The chain has TRBV5-1 and TRBJ1-1, with 7 bases fitting TRBD1. Germline V gene lookup returns CDR1 SGHRS and CDR2 YFSETQ. V was pared by 3 bases and J by 1 base, with 3 bases of the junction left unmatched. This CDR3 region has 14 residues. The CDR3 DNA follows: TGCGCCAGCAGCTGGGAGGGGGCGAACACTGAAGCTTTCTTT. Translated, it gives CASSWEGANTEAFF.

The rearrangement uses TRBV5-4 and TRBJ1-2, with unresolved D. V gave up 0 bases and J gave up 1 base, with 7 bases separating them. The CDR3 extends over 14 amino acids. Per germline, CDR1 SGHNT and CDR2 YYREEE (reference sequence). In DNA, the CDR3 is TGTGCCAGCAGCTTGGGCGACAATAACTATGGCTACACCTTC. Its translation: CASSLGDNNYGYTF.

The chain recombines TRBV9 with TRBJ2-1; 7 bases align to TRBD2. This CDR3 is 15 amino acids long. Germline assignment: CDR1 SGDLS and CDR2 YYNGEE. The V segment lost 0 bases and the J segment 4 bases; nucleotides outside the gene matches: 4. In nucleotides, the CDR3 is TGTGCCAGCAGCGTAGGGAGCGGGACTTACAATGAGCAGTTCTTC. Amino acid sequence: CASSVGSGTYNEQFF.

The V and J genes are TRBV30 and TRBJ2-1, with D unresolved. Trimming removed 5 bases from V and 4 bases from J, with 15 bases in between. The germline V gene has CDR1 GTSNPN and CDR2 SVGIG (reference sequence). There are 14 residues in the CDR3. The DNA of the CDR3 is TGTGCCTGGGCCGGCCGGGCCATTTACAATGAGCAGTTCTTC. Its protein is CAWAGRAIYNEQFF.

V usage is TRBV2 and J usage is TRBJ2-7; tentatively, D is TRBD1 (6 bases). CDR3 length: 14 residues. V lost 3 bases, J lost 4 bases, and 13 bases lay in between. Germline assignment: CDR1 SNHLY and CDR2 FYNNEI. CDR3: CASSELPGVYEQYF. The CDR3 DNA reads TGTGCCAGCAGTGAGTTGCCAGGGGTGTACGAGCAGTACTTC.

J is TRBJ1-5 and V is TRBV7-9; unclear D gene. Germline CDR1 is SEHNR and CDR2 is FQNEAQ (reference sequence). The V and J ends lost 4 bases and 1 base respectively, with 5 bases between them. This CDR3 has 13 residues. The CDR3 nucleotides are TGTGCCAGCAGCTCATTCAGCAATCAGCCCCAGCATTTT. It translates to CASSSFSNQPQHF.

As to this clone: One end of the junction is discordant with germline, which a read error may explain. The gene calls are TRBV7-6 and TRBJ2-7; D is perhaps TRBD1 (6 bases). This CDR3 contains 12 residues. CDR1 SGHVS and CDR2 FNYEAQ come from the germline V gene. CDR3: CAGSYRDHEQYF. CDR3 bases: TGTGCCGGCAGCTACAGGGACCACGAGCAGTACTTC. Based on the CDR3 plus reference TRBV7-6 and TRBJ2-7, the full variable domain is GAGVSQSPRYKVTKRGQDVALRCDPISGHVSLYWYRQALGQGPEFLTYFNYEAQQDKSGLPNDRFSAERPEGSISTLTIQRTEQRDSAMYRCAGSYRDHEQYFGPGTRLTVT.

This clone has more than one count but fewer than ten. The chain uses TRBV10-3 and TRBJ1-1, with D maybe TRBD1 (6 bases). Trimming took 7 bases from V and 2 from J, leaving 11 bases between them. From germline, CDR1 is ENHRY and CDR2 SYGVKD. CDR3 length equals 13 residues. Here the CDR3 reads CAIKGQYNTEAFF. The CDR3 region has the DNA TGTGCCATCAAAGGACAGTACAACACTGAAGCTTTCTTT.

The chain links TRBV15 to TRBJ2-1; 8 nucleotides align to TRBD1. The CDR3 is 15 amino acids. In germline, CDR1 is LNHNV, CDR2 YYDKDF (reference sequence). The V segment lost 0 bases and the J segment 7 bases; nucleotides outside the gene matches: 5. The CDR3 here is CATSRDRTGQNEQFF. In DNA form, the CDR3 reads TGTGCCACCAGCAGAGATAGGACAGGGCAAAATGAGCAGTTCTTC.

V gene TRBV19 combines with J gene TRBJ1-2; D remains ambiguous. The V end lost 6 bases, the J end lost 1 base, and 6 bases lay between the germline ends. Per the germline V gene, CDR1 is LNHDA and CDR2 is SQIVND (reference sequence). The CDR3 is 12 residues long. The CDR3 reads CASSMVNYGYTF. The CDR3 region has the DNA TGTGCCAGTAGCATGGTTAACTATGGCTACACCTTC.

The chain uses TRBV6-4 and TRBJ2-7, with 8 nucleotides matching TRBD2. This CDR3 has 15 amino acids. Germline lookup yields CDR1 MRHNA and CDR2 SNTAGT. V was clipped by 7 bases and J by 4 bases; unmatched bases: 12. CDR3 sequence (DNA): TGTGCCAGCACCGTCGGGGGGGGCTTAAGTTACGAGCAGTACTTC. It specifies CASTVGGGLSYEQYF.

In DNA, the CDR3 is TGTGCCATCAGTTTGGGGTTAGCGGGAGCAGAGACCCAGTACTTC. Translating gives CAISLGLAGAETQYF. The chain uses TRBV10-3 and TRBJ2-5; TRBD2 matches 9 bases. Unmatched junction bases numbered 8, after V lost 5 bases and J lost 4 bases. CDR3 length: 15 residues. Germline V gene lookup returns CDR1 ENHRY and CDR2 SYGVKD.

The table lists this clone with a few counts. The chain employs TRBV5-1 and TRBJ1-6, with 8 bases matching TRBD1. CDR1 is SGHRS and CDR2 is YFSETQ in the germline V gene. Losses at the gene ends were 4 bases for V and 7 bases for J; bases not matched to a gene: 10. The CDR3 length is 16 residues. The CDR3 sequence is CASSQSDRVRNSPLHF. CDR3 bases: TGCGCCAGCAGCCAGTCGGACAGGGTGAGGAATTCACCCCTCCACTTT.